This paragraph covers one T cell receptor beta chain sequence. Autoimmune disease history or systemic immunosuppression barred patients. This entry comes from a study of OX40 agonist ivuxolimab in advanced cancers. Looked up from germline, CDR1 is LGHNA and CDR2 is YSLEER. There are 17 residues in the CDR3. The trim removed 3 bases at V and 7 bases at J, leaving 15 bases unmatched. Some clones are missing from TCRdb's copy, which holds only in-frame ones; the method was immunoSEQ multiplex PCR. The repertoire holds 35,000 to 55,000 clones, just under 95% seen once, with approximately 10% in the top ten.

The sequence came from an adult with an advanced solid tumor such as melanoma, head and neck, liver or kidney cancer. V is TRBV4-3 and J is TRBJ2-1; 7 bases map to TRBD2. The material sequenced was CD4+ or CD8+ T cells sorted from blood, taken in a trial of the OX40 agonist ivuxolimab. The CDR3 loop is CASSHSERDYLKNEQFF. The CDR3 DNA is TGCGCCAGCAGCCACTCAGAACGGGACTACCTTAAAAATGAGCAGTTCTTC.